This T cell receptor beta chain was sequenced during a study of cytomegalovirus exposure and HLA in healthy donors. The PCR had 60 Vbeta and 13 Jbeta primers. The data were produced by immunoSEQ multiplex PCR, yet TCRdb's version contains in-frame clones alone and is incomplete. Of over 150,000 clones in the sample, about four fifths were seen once. The CDR3 has 15 amino acids. Losses at the gene ends were 6 bases for V and 6 bases for J; bases not matched to a gene: 11. Germline lookup yields CDR1 SGHTA and CDR2 FQGNSA. Whole-study findings and limits: Among TCR sequences, most were rare, though some public TCRs appeared in many donors.

Of note for this clone: The antigen is not known.

The chain recombines TRBV7-2 with TRBJ2-3; 8 positions match TRBD2. The TCR sequence derives from a boy aged 2 to 10 in good health and CMV-seronegative. The sample consisted of PBMCs. The CDR3 loop reads CASRSREAPLDTQYF. CDR3 DNA: TGTGCCAGCAGGTCGCGGGAGGCCCCGTTGGATACGCAGTATTTT.